This T cell receptor (beta chain) was observed in a study of T cell responses to AZD1222 COVID-19 vaccine (dated by TCRdb to about 2021). For the study in its entirety: A total of 233 trial participants underwent TCR sequencing, of whom about 200 had received two doses of AZD1222 and about 26 had received two doses of the MenACWY control vaccine. Trial participants were enrolled by age into subgroups of 18-55, 56-69 and 70-plus years, and 148, 28 and 57 TCR-sequenced participants, respectively, were included in these subgroups. Study-wide findings and limitations: Reportedly, close to half of the unique spike-specific TCRs recognized epitopes lying outside the regions that are mutated in the B.1.351 and B.1.1.7 variants. In the small 56-69-year group, the increase in depth fell short of significance, most likely because of low power. No day 14 peak-response samples were available, so repertoires were characterized only after the peak T cell response. Vaccine-associated CD4 TCRs spanned the whole spike protein, with dominant responses in regions 160-218 and 743-854. Participants were mostly white British, with more females than males. The authors suggested clonal diversity may have been underestimated. Conclusions about previously exposed vaccinees are limited because only six or seven AZD1222 recipients were SARS-CoV-2 seropositive at baseline. After two AZD1222 doses, spike-specific TCR breadth and depth were significantly higher than at day 0 and than in MenACWY recipients.

The CDR3 regions of human TCRbeta chains were subjected to immunosequencing. For the original study's pipeline: Repertoire TCRs were matched against a reference library of SARS-CoV-2-specific TCRs generated with the MIRA antigen-specificity platform. Breadth was defined as the fraction of unique TCRs that were SARS-CoV-2-associated. Depth was defined as the fraction of total T cells that were SARS-CoV-2-associated. Using the MIRA data, each spike-specific TCR was mapped to the spike region that the TCR reacts to and placed in a CD4 or CD8 class. Log10-transformed breadth and depth values were compared by one-way ANOVA with Sidak's multiple comparisons tests. TCRdb limited this immuneACCESS table to in-frame rearrangements with V and J called. A share of clones is missing; checked studies link under half to unresolved V genes, and the rest is unexplained. The V and J calls and the clone size are those of that table, but D and trimming were determined from the DNA. Recorded for this sample are 210,000 or so clones; under 95% of them occurred a single time. 1% of the sample lies in the top ten.

According to the study, the label for this sample's time point signals: baseline before first vaccination. The treatment or condition tag for this specimen amounts to: meningococcal conjugate vaccine given as trial control. Vaccinee samples came from UK trials COV001 and COV002, including a single-blind randomized controlled phase 2/3 trial of AZD1222 (ChAdOx1 nCoV-19) in healthy adults. For TCRbeta chain sequencing, PBMC samples were collected from trial participants at day 0 and at day 28 after the second dose. Comments on this clone: There is no known antigen for this receptor. One base away there is no much larger clone; base qualities are not given.

From a lookup of the germline V gene, CDR1 and CDR2 are SGHRS and YFSETQ. The CDR3 runs 18 amino acids, cysteine and phenylalanine included. Only the CDR3 region is kept as DNA, spanning 54 bases read in frame from base 1. V is shortened by 2 bases, J by 5 bases, and the region joining them spans 23 bases. The rearrangement combines TRBV5-1 with TRBJ1-5; TRBD1 could be the D gene, as 5 bases match. The sequenced sample was peripheral blood, obtained on day 0 of MenACWY control vaccination. The receptor was isolated from an adult in good health. The nucleotide sequence is given as TGCGCCAGCAGCTTTTCTTCCAGGGAGGCAAAGGCGTATCAGCCCCAGCATTTT. Translated, this is CASSFSSREAKAYQPQHF.